The following is a TCR beta chain sequence with its context. This sample is part of a study of blood T cell repertoires in COVID-19. Study as a whole: The United States, Italy and Spain supplied acute and convalescent COVID-19 samples.

V was pared by 3 bases and J by 4 bases, with 7 bases between. The CDR3 consists of 13 residues. Assay used: immunoSEQ multiplex PCR; TCRdb lists only in-frame clones, some missing. The sample contains about 150,000 clones, 70% to 90% of which appear only once. Sequencing was carried out using peripheral blood. This chain joins TRBV12-3 or TRBV12-4 and TRBJ2-1; D is unclear. The TCR sequence derives from a woman between 65 and 79 years old with acute or convalescent COVID-19. The chain's CDR3 is CASSLAEYNEQFF. DNA of the CDR3: TGTGCCAGCAGTTTGGCGGAATACAATGAGCAGTTCTTC.